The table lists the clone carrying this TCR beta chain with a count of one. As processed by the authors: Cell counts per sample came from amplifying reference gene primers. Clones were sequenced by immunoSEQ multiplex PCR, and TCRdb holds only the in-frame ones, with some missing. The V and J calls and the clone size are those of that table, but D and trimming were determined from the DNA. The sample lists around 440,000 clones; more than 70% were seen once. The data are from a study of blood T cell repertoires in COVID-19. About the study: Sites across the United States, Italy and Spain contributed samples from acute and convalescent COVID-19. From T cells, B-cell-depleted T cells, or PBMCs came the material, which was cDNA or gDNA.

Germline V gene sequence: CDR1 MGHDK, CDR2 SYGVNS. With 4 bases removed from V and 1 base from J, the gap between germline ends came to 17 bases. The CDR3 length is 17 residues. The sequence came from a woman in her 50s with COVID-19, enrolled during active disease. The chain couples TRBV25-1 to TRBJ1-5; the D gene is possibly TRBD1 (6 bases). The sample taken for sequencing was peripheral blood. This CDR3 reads CASSGVGGQGSNQPQHF. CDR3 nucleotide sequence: TGTGCCAGCAGTGGCGTGGGGGGGCAGGGGAGCAATCAGCCCCAGCATTTT.